These 30 T cell receptor beta chains came from one sample sequenced in a study of shared clonotypes between healthy human individuals. The assay was immunoSEQ multiplex PCR, and TCRdb's table has in-frame clones only and misses some. The sample holds 490,000 or so clones; about three quarters are singletons and the top ten take over 10%. The sample comprised PBMCs. These receptors were obtained from a woman between 35 and 50 years old in good health. Some clones in this sample may be carry-over from other donors' samples.

This clone was counted once. The gene calls are TRBV5-8 and TRBJ2-7, with D possibly being TRBD2 (5 bases). CDR1 and CDR2 (germline): SGHTS, YDEGEE. Trimming stripped 1 base from V and 6 bases from J, with 14 bases between. This CDR3 comprises 14 residues. The CDR3 bases are TGTGCCAGCAGCTTGCGGGGAACCGTTTTCGAGCAGTACTTC. It translates to CASSLRGTVFEQYF.

The chain recombines TRBV2 with TRBJ2-5; D unclear. V lost 6 bases and J lost 5, with 4 bases in between. Per germline, CDR1 SNHLY and CDR2 FYNNEI. The CDR3 contains 10 residues. CDR3: CASRVETQYF. CDR3 DNA sequence: TGTGCCAGCAGGGTCGAGACCCAGTACTTC.

This clone was counted a few times. The rearrangement joins TRBV30 to TRBJ1-5; tentatively, D is TRBD1 (6 bases). The germline CDR1 and CDR2 sequences are GTSNPN and SVGIG (reference sequence). This CDR3 is built from 13 residues. V was pared by 3 bases and J by 7 bases, with 13 bases between. CDR3 bases: TGTGCCTGGAGCCGACAGGTGACGCAGCCCCAGCATTTT. This gives the protein CAWSRQVTQPQHF.

This clone was detected only a few times. Other nucleotide sequences from this sample produce the same CDR3. V is TRBV6-5 and J is TRBJ2-7; D unclear. The CDR3 length is 12 residues. V was pared by 0 bases and J by 2 bases, with 2 bases between. Germline V gives CDR1 MNHEY, CDR2 SVGAGI. The CDR3 loop reads CASSYSPYEQYF. CDR3 DNA sequence: TGTGCCAGCAGTTACTCCCCCTACGAGCAGTACTTC.

J is TRBJ2-3 and V is TRBV5-4; 7 nucleotides align to TRBD1. The trim removed 0 bases at V and 4 bases at J, leaving 2 bases unmatched. Looked up from germline, CDR1 is SGHNT and CDR2 is YYREEE (reference sequence). CDR3 length equals 14 residues. CDR3 in DNA: TGTGCCAGCAGCTTGGTGCAGGGGGCAGATACGCAGTATTTT. It is translated as CASSLVQGADTQYF.

The V and J genes are TRBV7-2 and TRBJ1-2, with 7 bases fitting TRBD1. The CDR3 is 15 amino acids. V gave up 1 base and J gave up 8 bases; unmatched junction bases: 10. The germline CDR1 and CDR2 sequences are SGHTA and FQGNSA. CDR3 amino acids: CASSLVGQGVDGYTF. The CDR3 DNA reads as TGTGCCAGCAGCTTAGTGGGGCAGGGGGTTGACGGCTACACCTTC.

The V gene is TRBV5-1, the J gene TRBJ2-3; D gene unclear. V gave up 3 bases and J gave up 2 bases, with 16 bases separating them. Germline CDR1 and CDR2: SGHRS and YFSETQ. CDR3 length equals 16 residues. The CDR3 DNA reads as TGCGCCAGCAGCTCTATGAGGTCAGTCGACACAGATACGCAGTATTTT. Residues: CASSSMRSVDTDTQYF. Supplemented by reference TRBV5-1 and TRBJ2-3, the full variable domain reads KAGVTQTPRYLIKTRGQQVTLSCSPISGHRSVSWYQQTPGQGLQFLFEYFSETQRNKGNFPGRFSGRQFSNSRSEMNVSTLELGDSALYLCASSSMRSVDTDTQYFGPGTRLTVL.

J is TRBJ2-7 and V is TRBV25-1, with D unresolved. This CDR3 has 12 residues. The V end was cut by 6 bases, the J end by 3 bases, with 9 bases between. CDR1 is MGHDK, CDR2 SYGVNS, per germline. CDR3 coding DNA: TGTGCCAGCAGCGGAGACAACTACGAGCAGTACTTC. This encodes CASSGDNYEQYF.

The chain is built from TRBV5-4 and TRBJ2-1; possible D gene TRBD2, 5 bases. Germline loops: CDR1 SGHNT, CDR2 YYREEE (reference sequence). V was pared by 5 bases and J by 0 bases, with 12 bases between. The length of the CDR3 is 15 residues. The CDR3 bases are TGTGCCAGCAGTCAGGACTCGACCTCCTACAATGAGCAGTTCTTC. Translation gives CASSQDSTSYNEQFF.

The chain recombines TRBV5-4 with TRBJ1-1; tentative D call: TRBD1 (5 bases). The CDR3 consists of 15 residues. Germline CDR1 reads SGHNT; CDR2 reads YYREEE (reference sequence). Trimming stripped 4 bases from V and 1 base from J, with 14 bases between. This CDR3 is CASSAGRIRNTEAFF. The CDR3 coding sequence is TGTGCCAGCAGCGCGGGACGAATCAGGAACACTGAAGCTTTCTTT.

The V call is TRBV11-1, the J call TRBJ2-2, with D perhaps matching TRBD1 or TRBD2 (5 bases each). The CDR3 sequence is 14 residues long. The germline V and J ends were trimmed by 6 bases and 5 bases, with 13 bases remaining between them. Per the germline V gene, CDR1 is SGHAT and CDR2 is FQDESV (reference sequence). The CDR3 DNA sequence: TGTGCCAGCAGAGACGGAGAGGGGACCGGGGAGCTGTTTTTT. This encodes CASRDGEGTGELFF.

The genes are TRBV11-2 and TRBJ2-7; D possibly corresponds to TRBD1 (6 bases). The V gene's germline CDR1 is SGHAT and CDR2 FQNNGV. Trimming removed 1 base at V and 5 bases at J, with 15 bases between. This CDR3 spans 15 amino acids. The CDR3 loop reads CASSLVGRGSHEQYF. Here the CDR3 DNA reads TGTGCCAGCAGCTTAGTAGGCAGGGGATCCCACGAGCAGTACTTC.

The V gene is TRBV19, the J gene TRBJ2-1; TRBD1 agrees at 8 bases. Germline V lookup: CDR1 LNHDA, CDR2 SQIVND (reference sequence). The V gene end was trimmed by 5 bases and the J gene end by 6 bases; junction bases not matched to a gene: 12. There are 16 residues in the CDR3. The CDR3 DNA reads as TGTGCCAGTAGTCCCGAGGACAGGGAACTGTCCAATGAGCAGTTCTTC. Translation gives CASSPEDRELSNEQFF.

The chain employs TRBV7-5 and TRBJ2-1; the DNA was not compared with TRBD2, the D call given in the table. TRBV7-5 is reported as a pseudogene. This CDR3 has 24 amino acids. CDR3 loop: CVRSSPEGSSPGTSGRAPYNEQFF. CDR3 DNA sequence: TGTGTCAGAAGCTCCCCTGAGGGTTCCTCTCCCGGGACTAGCGGGAGGGCCCCCTACAATGAGCAGTTCTTC.

This chain uses TRBV6-5 with TRBJ1-1; D might be TRBD1 (5 bases). This CDR3 contains 11 residues. Germline lookup yields CDR1 MNHEY and CDR2 SVGAGI. V was cut by 8 bases and J by 8 bases, with 12 bases left in between. The DNA of the CDR3 is TGTGCCAGCGGAAGGGACTTAGAAGCTTTCTTT. Translation: CASGRDLEAFF.

V gene TRBV6-1 combines with J gene TRBJ1-4; 11 bases agree with TRBD1. The CDR3 has 15 amino acids. Germline V CDR1 and CDR2: MNHNS, SASEGT. Germline trimming cut 3 bases from V and 7 bases from J; bases unmatched to any gene: 4. In DNA, the CDR3 is TGTGCCAGCAGTGACTCTGGGACAGGGGGTGAAAAACTGTTTTTT. Translating it yields CASSDSGTGGEKLFF.

The table lists this clone with a count of one. This sequence joins TRBV10-2 and TRBJ2-1; 9 nucleotides match TRBD2. The CDR3 loop spans 18 amino acids. CDR1 is WSHSY and CDR2 is SAAADI in the germline V gene. V lost 1 base, J lost 2 bases, and 9 bases stayed unmatched. CDR3 DNA: TGCGCCAGCAGTGAGTTCGGTGGTGGCGGGAGGGCCTACAATGAGCAGTTCTTC. Translating it yields CASSEFGGGGRAYNEQFF.

A few counts support this clone. This rearrangement joins TRBV6-9 to TRBJ1-1; D is undetermined. V lost 5 bases to trimming and J lost 4 bases, with 8 bases between them. The CDR3 runs 12 residues. Germline values: CDR1 MNHGY, CDR2 SVAAGI. CDR3 nucleotides: TGTGCCAGCAGTATAAAAGGCACTGAAGCTTTCTTT. Its translation is CASSIKGTEAFF.

This clone appeared a single time. The chain joins TRBV4-1 to TRBJ2-7, with D perhaps matching TRBD1 (6 bases). Germline CDR1 and CDR2: MGHRA and YSYEKL. Trimming left V 2 bases short and J 3 bases short, with 11 bases between. This CDR3 has 14 residues. For the CDR3, the DNA is TGCGCCAGCAGCCAACCGGACAGTTACTACGAGCAGTACTTC. Translation: CASSQPDSYYEQYF.

This chain joins TRBV28 and TRBJ2-7; D is possibly TRBD1 (6 bases). Trimming cost V 5 bases and J 9 bases, with 29 bases left between them. CDR3 size: 17 residues. The germline V gene has CDR1 MDHEN and CDR2 SYDVKM. Here the CDR3 DNA reads TGTGCCAGCAGTCCCTTAGCGTGGACAGCCCCCGGGTTGGGGCAGTACTTC. Translation: CASSPLAWTAPGLGQYF. The variable domain in full, with the rest retrieved from reference TRBV28 and TRBJ2-7, is DVKVTQSSRYLVKRTGEKVFLECVQDMDHENMFWYRQDPGLGLRLIYFSYDVKMKEKGDIPEGYSVSREKKERFSLILESASTNQTSMYLCASSPLAWTAPGLGQYFGPGTRLTVT.

This clone was detected once. The chain carries TRBV30 and TRBJ1-1; a possible D gene is TRBD1 (6 bases). Germline values: CDR1 GTSNPN, CDR2 SVGIG (reference sequence). The CDR3 loop spans 13 amino acids. Trimming removed 5 bases at V and 4 bases at J, with 14 bases between. The CDR3 region has the DNA TGTGCCTGGGGAGGGGGTTTTACCACTGAAGCTTTCTTT. It codes for CAWGGGFTTEAFF.

V is TRBV29-1 and J is TRBJ2-5; TRBD2 agrees at 12 bases. Looked up from germline, CDR1 is SQVTM and CDR2 is ANQGSEA. V shed 1 base and J 4 bases; nucleotides not matched to a gene: 7. There are 16 residues in the CDR3. Written as DNA, the CDR3 is TGCAGCGTTGAAGGACTGGCTAGCGGGAGGGGAGAGACCCAGTACTTC. The encoded protein is CSVEGLASGRGETQYF.

The chain employs TRBV5-1 and TRBJ2-7, with D perhaps TRBD1 (6 bases). This CDR3 has 15 amino acids. V was pared by 4 bases and J by 0 bases, with 14 bases between. Germline V gives CDR1 SGHRS, CDR2 YFSETQ. As DNA, the CDR3 is TGCGCCAGCAGCCCGCGGACAGATAGCTCCTACGAGCAGTACTTC. Its protein is CASSPRTDSSYEQYF.

The table lists this clone with a count of one. The chain recombines TRBV18 with TRBJ1-1, with D possibly TRBD1 on 5 matching bases. Germline V CDR1 and CDR2: KGHSH, LQKENI. Trimming stripped 5 bases from V and 3 bases from J, with 22 bases between. CDR3 size: 17 residues. The CDR3 reads CASSSSGTAVSDTEAFF. As DNA, the CDR3 is TGTGCCAGCTCATCCTCCGGGACCGCGGTTTCGGACACTGAAGCTTTCTTT.

The CDR3 is CASSPTVSYEQYF. In DNA form, the CDR3 reads TGTGCCAGTAGTCCGACAGTCTCCTACGAGCAGTACTTC. The chain combines TRBV19 with TRBJ2-7, with TRBD1 as a possible D gene (5 bases). The V and J ends lost 5 bases and 0 bases respectively, with 8 bases between them. This CDR3 contains 13 residues. The germline gives CDR1 LNHDA, CDR2 SQIVND (reference sequence).

V usage is TRBV9 and J usage is TRBJ2-7, with 9 bases fitting TRBD2. With V trimmed by 4 bases and J by 0 bases, 5 bases remained unmatched. Germline V gene lookup returns CDR1 SGDLS and CDR2 YYNGEE. CDR3 length equals 15 residues. The CDR3 DNA is TGTGCCAGCAGCCCCAGAGCGGGAGGCTCCTACGAGCAGTACTTC. It yields the protein CASSPRAGGSYEQYF.

This clone came up a few times. This chain joins TRBV27 and TRBJ2-7; TRBD1 matches at 7 bases. Germline-derived CDR1 and CDR2 are MNHEY and SMNVEV (reference sequence). The V gene end was trimmed by 5 bases and the J gene end by 2 bases; junction bases not matched to a gene: 15. This CDR3 has 17 residues. CDR3 sequence reads: CASSPTPRQGRAYEQYF. CDR3 nucleotides: TGTGCCAGCAGTCCGACCCCCAGACAGGGACGGGCCTACGAGCAGTACTTC.

The chain employs TRBV27 and TRBJ2-3; D remains unclear. V was shortened by 2 bases and J by 2 bases, with 14 bases between the two germline ends. CDR1 is MNHEY, CDR2 SMNVEV, per germline (reference sequence). The CDR3 spans 16 residues. The CDR3 spells CASSLKTSRVTDTQYF. CDR3 sequence (DNA): TGTGCCAGCAGTTTAAAGACCTCCCGGGTCACAGATACGCAGTATTTT.

The chain carries TRBV18 and TRBJ1-2, with D uncertain. Germline-derived CDR1 and CDR2 are KGHSH and LQKENI. V was shortened by 1 base and J by 6 bases, with 9 bases between the two germline ends. The CDR3 length is 13 residues. Written as DNA, the CDR3 is TGTGCCAGCTCACCACGGGGTGTAGATGGCTACACCTTC. Encoded protein: CASSPRGVDGYTF.

This chain links TRBV6-5 with TRBJ2-7; D is possibly TRBD2 (6 bases). V gave up 0 bases and J gave up 9 bases, with 12 bases separating them. CDR1 and CDR2 from the germline V gene are MNHEY and SVGAGI. The CDR3 consists of 13 residues. CDR3 loop: CASSYSSQGGQYF. The CDR3 DNA sequence: TGTGCCAGCAGTTACTCGAGTCAGGGAGGGCAGTACTTC.